This record covers a single TCR beta chain. A single-stranded UMI oligo with SP2 sequence was ligated to cDNA 3' ends. An equimolar mix of RC1.1 and RC1.2 primed the beta chain across TRBC1 and TRBC2. A single record per CDR3 protein comes from TCRdb applying MiXCR to the UMI-ligation and nested PCR reads. The sample lists around 44,000 distinct CDR3 sequences, 15% to 20% occurring once. Germline values: CDR1 MNHNY, CDR2 SVGAGI (reference sequence). The CDR3 length is 15 residues. Trimming shortened V by 2 bases and J by 4 bases, and 12 bases separated the two germline ends. These data come from a study of quantifying T cell responses using KT2 cells. Study details: TCR alpha and beta constant-region primers primed reverse transcription of RNA. The second PCR was a qPCR stopped at a predetermined fluorescence threshold.

The specimen was PBMCs spiked with cells of the T cell clone KT2. The chain couples TRBV6-6 to TRBJ1-5, with D perhaps matching TRBD1 (5 bases). The source of this sequence is a human donor. This CDR3 is CASSYEARGNQPQHF. CDR3 DNA sequence: TGTGCCAGCAGTTACGAGGCTAGGGGTAATCAGCCCCAGCATTTT.